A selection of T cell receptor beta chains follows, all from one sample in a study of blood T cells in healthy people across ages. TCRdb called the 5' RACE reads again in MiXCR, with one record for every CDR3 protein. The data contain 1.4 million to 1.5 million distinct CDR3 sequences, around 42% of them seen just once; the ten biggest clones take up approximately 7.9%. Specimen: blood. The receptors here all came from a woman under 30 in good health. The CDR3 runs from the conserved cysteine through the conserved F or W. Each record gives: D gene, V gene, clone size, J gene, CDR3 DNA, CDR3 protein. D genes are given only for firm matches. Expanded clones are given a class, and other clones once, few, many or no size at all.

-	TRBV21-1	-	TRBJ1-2	TGTGCCAGCAGCACAAAAGAAAGGGACAGGGGTGACTATGGCTACACCTTC	CASSTKERDRGDYGYTF
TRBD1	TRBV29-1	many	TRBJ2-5	TGCAGCGTTGGGGCTTCCGGGACAGGGTCCGGAAAGACCCAGTACTTC	CSVGASGTGSGKTQYF
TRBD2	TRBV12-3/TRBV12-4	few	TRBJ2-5	TGTGCCAGCAGCCCGACTAGCGTGGAGACCCAGTACTTC	CASSPTSVETQYF
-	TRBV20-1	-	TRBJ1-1	TGCAGTGCTAGTGAACAGCCAAACACTGAAGCTTTCTTT	CSASEQPNTEAFF
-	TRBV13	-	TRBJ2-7	TGTGCCAGCAGGTATGGGAATTCCTACGAGCAGTACTTC	CASRYGNSYEQYF
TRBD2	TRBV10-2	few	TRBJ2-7	TGCGCCAGCAACCCGACTAGCGGGAGCTCCTACGAGCAGTACTTC	CASNPTSGSSYEQYF
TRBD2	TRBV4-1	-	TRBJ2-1	TGCGCCAGCAGCCGGGCTAGCGGGCCACAAGAGACCCAGTTCTTC	CASSRASGPQETQFF
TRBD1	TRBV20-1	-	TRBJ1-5	TGCAGTGCTGAAGACAGGGGGGAAGTTCAGCCCCAGCATTTT	CSAEDRGEVQPQHF
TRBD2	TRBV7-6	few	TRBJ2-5	TGTGCCAGCAGCTTTAGCGGGGGGGTCCAAGAGACCCAGTACTTC	CASSFSGGVQETQYF
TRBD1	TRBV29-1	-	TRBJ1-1	TGCAGCAAACGGACAGGGTGGAATGATGAAGCTTTCTTT	CSKRTGWNDEAFF
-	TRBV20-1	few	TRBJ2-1	TGCAGTGCTAGGCTGTGGGGAACTGGGGATGAGCAGTTCTTC	CSARLWGTGDEQFF
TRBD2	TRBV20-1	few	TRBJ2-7	TGCAGTACTAATATCCCCCCCTTTAGCGGGGCCTTCAGCTCCTACGAGCAGTACTTC	CSTNIPPFSGAFSSYEQYF
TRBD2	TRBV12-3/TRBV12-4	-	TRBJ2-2	TGTGCCAGCCGCCCTAGCGGGGGAGGGACCGGGGAGCTGTTTTTT	CASRPSGGGTGELFF
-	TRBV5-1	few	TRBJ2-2	TGCGCCAGCAGCTTGCCCCAGGCGGCGAACACCGGGGAGCTGTTTTTT	CASSLPQAANTGELFF
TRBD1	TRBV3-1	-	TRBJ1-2	TGTGCCAGCAGCCAAGAGACAGGGAGTGGCTACACCTTC	CASSQETGSGYTF
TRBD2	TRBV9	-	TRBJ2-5	TGTGCCAGCAGCGTAGACGGGAGGTGGGAGACCCAGTACTTC	CASSVDGRWETQYF
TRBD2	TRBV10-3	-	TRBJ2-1	TGTGCCATCAGAGATAGCGGGAGGGCCAGGAATGAGCAGTTCTTC	CAIRDSGRARNEQFF
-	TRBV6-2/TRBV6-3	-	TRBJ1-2	TGTGCCAGCAGTTACTACGGTCGTGTATGGGGGAACTATGGCTACACCTTC	CASSYYGRVWGNYGYTF
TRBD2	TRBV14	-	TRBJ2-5	TGTGCCAGCAGCCCCCTGACTAGCGGGATTTACAATGAGCAGTACTTC	CASSPLTSGIYNEQYF
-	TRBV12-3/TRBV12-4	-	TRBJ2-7	TGTGCCAGCAGTTTCTCTCCCCGGAATGAGCAGTACTTC	CASSFSPRNEQYF
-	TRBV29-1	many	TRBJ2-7	TGCAGCGGTGCCGTCGGGGATGAGCAGTACTTC	CSGAVGDEQYF
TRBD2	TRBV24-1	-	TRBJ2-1	TGTGCCACCAGTGTTTCAGCGGGGGGGTGGTCCCCATACAATGAGCAGTTCTTC	CATSVSAGGWSPYNEQFF
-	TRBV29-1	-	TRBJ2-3	TGCAGCGTTCTTAGCGTATACACAGATACGCGGTATTTT	CSVLSVYTDTRYF
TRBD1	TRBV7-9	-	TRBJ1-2	TGTGCCATTTCGACAGGGGAGGGTGGCTACACCTTC	CAISTGEGGYTF
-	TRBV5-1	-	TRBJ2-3	TGCGCCAGTACGATAAGCACAGATACGCAGTATTTT	CASTISTDTQYF
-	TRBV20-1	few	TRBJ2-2	TGCAGTGCTAGACGCGGGCCCAACACCGGGGAGCTGTTTTTT	CSARRGPNTGELFF
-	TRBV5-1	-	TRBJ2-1	TGCGCCAGCAGCTTGGGCAGCAGGAGACTGGCAAATGAGCAGTTCTTC	CASSLGSRRLANEQFF
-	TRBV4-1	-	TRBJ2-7	TGCGCCAGCAGCCAAGCCGCGGCCTTCTACGAGCAGTACTTC	CASSQAAAFYEQYF
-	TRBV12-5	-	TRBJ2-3	TGTGCTAGTGGCCCCCCGTCTGCCAAAGCGCAGTATTTT	CASGPPSAKAQYF
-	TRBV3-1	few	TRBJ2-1	TGTGCCAGCAGCCCCCTGGCCAGCAGCTCCTACAATGAGCAGTTCTTC	CASSPLASSSYNEQFF
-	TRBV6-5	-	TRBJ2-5	TGTGCCAGCAGTTACATCGGGTACCAAGAGACCCAGTACTTC	CASSYIGYQETQYF
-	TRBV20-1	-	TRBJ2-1	TGCAGTGCCGACGTGACGGGGCGGATTGAGCAGTTCTTC	CSADVTGRIEQFF
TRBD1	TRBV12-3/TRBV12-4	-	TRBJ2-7	TGTGCCAGCACCCAATCCGGGACAGGGTTTTACGAGCAGTACTTC	CASTQSGTGFYEQYF
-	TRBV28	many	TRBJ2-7	TGTGCCAGCAGTTTTTACTCCTACGAGCAGTACTTC	CASSFYSYEQYF
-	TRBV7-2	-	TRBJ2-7	TGTGCCAGCAGCTCAGACGCCGAACTAGCATCCTACGAGCAGTACTTC	CASSSDAELASYEQYF
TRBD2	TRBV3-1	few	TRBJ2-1	TGTGCCAGCAGCCAATTACTAGCGGGAGGGTGGTTCTTC	CASSQLLAGGWFF
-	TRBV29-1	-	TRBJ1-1	TGCAGCGTGGCTACTCGACTGGCCACTGAAGCTTTCTTT	CSVATRLATEAFF